Below, 25 T cell receptor beta chains from the same sample are listed, as sequenced in a study of control samples from healthy donors and cancer patients. Libraries were prepared by immunoSEQ multiplex PCR; TCRdb keeps only in-frame clonotypes and omits some of them. The sample has about 120,000 clones; approximately 87% are singletons. The sample consisted of blood. The receptors come from a young man in good health.

The rearrangement joins TRBV3-1 (or the pseudogene TRBV3-2) to TRBJ2-1; the D gene is possibly TRBD2 (6 bases). Trimming took off 5 bases at V and 0 bases at J, with 11 bases between the two ends. CDR1 LGHDT and CDR2 YNNKEL come from the germline V gene (reference sequence). This CDR3 is built from 15 residues. This chain's CDR3 is CASSSRLDSYNEQFF. In DNA, the CDR3 is TGTGCCAGCAGCTCCAGACTAGACTCCTACAATGAGCAGTTCTTC.

V gene TRBV27 combines with J gene TRBJ2-4; D uncertain. Per the germline V gene, CDR1 is MNHEY and CDR2 is SMNVEV (reference sequence). V dropped 0 bases and J dropped 8 bases, with 8 bases sitting between them. CDR3 length equals 13 residues. The CDR3 here is CASSLSRGYIQYF. CDR3 DNA sequence: TGTGCCAGCAGTTTATCCCGCGGCTACATTCAGTACTTC.

V and J are TRBV2 and TRBJ1-6, with 8 bases lining up with TRBD1. The J segment lost 3 bases and the V segment lost 6 bases, leaving 4 bases of the junction unmatched. The CDR3 length is 15 residues. Germline values: CDR1 SNHLY, CDR2 FYNNEI. DNA of the CDR3: TGTGCCAGCAGCGACAGGGGCCACTATAATTCACCCCTCCACTTT. It specifies CASSDRGHYNSPLHF. Full variable domain (rest looked up from reference TRBV2 and TRBJ1-6): EPEVTQTPSHQVTQMGQEVILRCVPISNHLYFYWYRQILGQKVEFLVSFYNNEISEKSEIFDDQFSVERPDGSNFTLKIRSTKLEDSAMYFCASSDRGHYNSPLHFGNGTRLTVT.

As for this clone: This sample also contains other DNA sequences that code for the same CDR3. The CDR3 DNA reads as TGCGCCAGCAGCTTGGGTCAAAATCAGCCCCAGCATTTT. Encoded protein: CASSLGQNQPQHF. The chain has TRBV5-1 and TRBJ1-5; no definite D call. The V and J ends lost 0 bases and 4 bases respectively, with 5 bases between them. The germline V gene encodes CDR1 SGHRS and CDR2 YFSETQ. The CDR3 contains 13 residues.

This clone came up once. The chain employs TRBV24-1 and TRBJ1-5; D gene unclear. The CDR3 has 16 residues. Germline lookup yields CDR1 KGHDR and CDR2 SFDVKD. The V end was cut by 6 bases, the J end by 6 bases, with 20 bases between. In nucleotides, the CDR3 is TGTGCCACCAGTCCCCCTATGGCAGGTGGGAGTCAGCCCCAGCATTTT. This gives the protein CATSPPMAGGSQPQHF.

The gene calls are TRBV5-1 and TRBJ2-2; 7 bases are a match to TRBD2. The CDR3 is 15 residues long. Germline loops: CDR1 SGHRS, CDR2 YFSETQ. V shed 3 bases and J 0 bases; nucleotides not matched to a gene: 2. Written as DNA, the CDR3 is TGCGCCAGCAGCTGGGGGGGACCGAACACCGGGGAGCTGTTTTTT. Encoded protein: CASSWGGPNTGELFF. Looking up the rest from reference TRBV5-1 and TRBJ2-2 gives the full variable domain: KAGVTQTPRYLIKTRGQQVTLSCSPISGHRSVSWYQQTPGQGLQFLFEYFSETQRNKGNFPGRFSGRQFSNSRSEMNVSTLELGDSALYLCASSWGGPNTGELFFGEGSRLTVL.

This rearrangement joins TRBV3-1 (or the pseudogene TRBV3-2) to TRBJ2-1; D is possibly TRBD1 (6 bases). Germline CDR1 reads LGHDT; CDR2 reads YNNKEL (reference sequence). This CDR3 is 15 amino acids long. Trimming took off 3 bases at V and 8 bases at J, with 17 bases between the two ends. CDR3 residues: CASSQDNRAGDEQFF. The CDR3 DNA is TGTGCCAGCAGCCAGGACAACAGGGCAGGCGATGAGCAGTTCTTC.

V gene TRBV19 combines with J gene TRBJ2-7; D may be TRBD1 (6 bases). Per germline, CDR1 LNHDA and CDR2 SQIVND (reference sequence). The germline V and J ends were trimmed by 3 bases and 3 bases, with 24 bases remaining between them. CDR3 length: 18 residues. CDR3 residues: CASSILVGHPGESYEQYF. The CDR3 nucleotides read TGTGCCAGTAGTATCTTAGTGGGACATCCCGGGGAGAGCTACGAGCAGTACTTC.

The chain employs TRBV30 and TRBJ2-7; no clear D. CDR1 is GTSNPN and CDR2 is SVGIG in the germline V gene (reference sequence). V was cut by 1 base and J by 3 bases, with 1 base left in between. The CDR3 extends over 10 amino acids. The CDR3 spells CAWSGYEQYF. CDR3 bases: TGTGCCTGGAGTGGCTACGAGCAGTACTTC.

The genes are TRBV7-8 and TRBJ2-1; 11 nucleotides align to TRBD1. Germline CDR1 is SGHVS and CDR2 is FQNEAQ. The CDR3 loop spans 15 amino acids. J lost 3 bases, V lost 5 bases, and 3 bases had no gene match. CDR3 nucleotide sequence: TGTGCCAGCAGCATGGGACAGGGGGTCTACAATGAGCAGTTCTTC. Translating it yields CASSMGQGVYNEQFF.

The chain couples TRBV28 to TRBJ1-1, with D perhaps matching TRBD1 (5 bases). Germline CDR1 MDHEN, CDR2 SYDVKM. With 9 bases removed from V and 2 bases from J, the gap between germline ends came to 16 bases. The CDR3 has 14 residues. The CDR3 sequence is CASNNHQGNTEAFF. Here the CDR3 DNA reads TGTGCCAGTAACAACCATCAGGGAAACACTGAAGCTTTCTTT.

The chain links TRBV15 to TRBJ1-5; 7 bases match TRBD1. The trim removed 0 bases at V and 2 bases at J, leaving 4 bases unmatched. Germline V gene data show CDR1 as LNHNV and CDR2 as YYDKDF (reference sequence). The CDR3 totals 16 residues. DNA of the CDR3: TGTGCCACCAGCAGAGATTCAACAGGGGGCAATCAGCCCCAGCATTTT. Translation: CATSRDSTGGNQPQHF. Using reference TRBV15 and TRBJ1-5 for the parts outside the CDR3, the full variable domain is DAMVIQNPRYQVTQFGKPVTLSCSQTLNHNVMYWYQQKSSQAPKLLFHYYDKDFNNEADTPDNFQSRRPNTSFCFLDIRSPGLGDTAMYLCATSRDSTGGNQPQHFGDGTRLSIL.

The V gene is TRBV2, the J gene TRBJ2-3; D is undetermined. Germline lookup yields CDR1 SNHLY and CDR2 FYNNEI. Trimming removed 5 bases at V and 7 bases at J, with 10 bases between. CDR3 size: 12 residues. CDR3 nucleotides: TGTGCCAGCAGTTACCAGCCCTATACGCAGTATTTT. The encoded protein is CASSYQPYTQYF. The complete variable domain, with remaining parts taken from reference TRBV2 and TRBJ2-3, reads EPEVTQTPSHQVTQMGQEVILRCVPISNHLYFYWYRQILGQKVEFLVSFYNNEISEKSEIFDDQFSVERPDGSNFTLKIRSTKLEDSAMYFCASSYQPYTQYFGPGTRLTVL.

This clone has at least ten counts. The chain combines TRBV11-3 with TRBJ2-6; tentative D call: TRBD2 (6 bases). Germline-derived CDR1 and CDR2 are SGHNT and YENEEA. This CDR3 has 18 residues. Trimming removed 5 bases at V and 0 bases at J, with 17 bases between. The CDR3 spells CASSLAGTSISGANVLTF. The CDR3 DNA reads as TGTGCCAGCAGCCTTGCCGGGACTTCTATCTCTGGGGCCAACGTCCTGACTTTC.

The rearrangement links TRBV3-1 (or the pseudogene TRBV3-2) to TRBJ1-3; a weak D match, TRBD1 (5 bases). Trimming removed 4 bases from V and 2 bases from J, with 9 bases in between. This CDR3 region has 14 residues. Germline V gene lookup returns CDR1 LGHDT and CDR2 YNNKEL (reference sequence). The CDR3: CASSLQGPGNTIYF. DNA for the CDR3: TGTGCCAGCAGCCTTCAGGGCCCTGGAAACACCATATATTTT.

This clone was observed a handful of times. This CDR3 reads CASSLDGQEAYGYTF. CDR3 coding DNA: TGCGCCAGCAGCCTGGATGGACAGGAGGCGTATGGCTACACCTTC. This chain joins TRBV5-1 and TRBJ1-2; 7 nucleotides align to TRBD1. Germline CDR1 reads SGHRS; CDR2 reads YFSETQ. The CDR3 has 15 residues. V lost 4 bases to trimming and J lost 5 bases; unmatched junction nucleotides: 11.

The chain links TRBV5-1 to TRBJ2-5, with 9 bases matching TRBD2. V gave up 0 bases and J gave up 2 bases; unmatched junction bases: 5. Per the germline V gene, CDR1 is SGHRS and CDR2 is YFSETQ. The CDR3 length is 16 residues. This CDR3 reads CASSLAPSGAQETQYF. The CDR3 DNA follows: TGCGCCAGCAGCTTGGCCCCTAGCGGGGCTCAAGAGACCCAGTACTTC.

The rearrangement uses TRBV27 and TRBJ1-5, with D hard to call. Germline V gene data show CDR1 as MNHEY and CDR2 as SMNVEV (reference sequence). Trimming took 4 bases from V and 7 from J, leaving 11 bases between them. The CDR3 consists of 13 residues. As DNA, the CDR3 is TGTGCCAGCAGTTCCGAGAGGGAACAGCCCCAGCATTTT. This sequence encodes CASSSEREQPQHF.

V usage is TRBV9 and J usage is TRBJ2-5, with TRBD1 matching 7 bases. The CDR3 is made up of 16 amino acids. V trimming: 0 bases; J trimming: 5 bases; junction bases outside the gene matches: 10. Per germline, CDR1 SGDLS and CDR2 YYNGEE. DNA for the CDR3: TGTGCCAGCAGCGTAGCACCCCGATCAGGGGGTGAGACCCAGTACTTC. Protein: CASSVAPRSGGETQYF.

The rearrangement joins TRBV9 to TRBJ2-2; maybe TRBD2 (6 bases). The CDR3 has 19 residues. Germline values: CDR1 SGDLS, CDR2 YYNGEE. V was cut by 2 bases and J by 0 bases, with 20 bases left in between. In nucleotides, the CDR3 is TGTGCCAGCAGCGTCCGGTCCGGGACTTACCTTTCGAACACCGGGGAGCTGTTTTTT. This translates into CASSVRSGTYLSNTGELFF.

The J gene is TRBJ2-5, the V gene TRBV30, with 8 bases that match TRBD1. In germline, CDR1 is GTSNPN, CDR2 SVGIG (reference sequence). V trimming: 7 bases; J trimming: 5 bases; junction bases outside the gene matches: 3. The CDR3 spans 11 residues. This CDR3 is CASTGGETQYF. The CDR3 nucleotides are TGTGCCTCTACAGGGGGGGAGACCCAGTACTTC.

The rearrangement joins TRBV6-5 to TRBJ1-6, with D uncertain. The CDR3 runs to 13 residues. Germline V gene sequence: CDR1 MNHEY, CDR2 SVGAGI. V was clipped by 7 bases and J by 4 bases, with 8 bases between them. The CDR3 loop reads CASTGRYNSPLHF. The CDR3 DNA follows: TGTGCCAGCACTGGTCGATATAATTCACCCCTCCACTTT.

This sequence joins TRBV2 and TRBJ1-1; D remains ambiguous. Per the germline V gene, CDR1 is SNHLY and CDR2 is FYNNEI. The CDR3 is 14 residues long. V shed 6 bases and J shed 11 bases, with 22 bases lying between them. The CDR3: CASRALGLAGEAFF. CDR3 DNA: TGTGCCAGCAGGGCCTTAGGACTGGCTGGAGAGGCTTTCTTT.

The chain links TRBV10-1 to TRBJ2-7; D is ambiguous. V gave up 8 bases and J gave up 3 bases, with 8 bases separating them. Germline V gene data show CDR1 as WNHNN and CDR2 as SYGVQD (reference sequence). The CDR3 has 11 amino acids. CDR3 sequence reads: CASARHYEQYF. The DNA for the CDR3 is TGCGCCAGCGCCCGGCACTACGAGCAGTACTTC.

The chain links TRBV2 to TRBJ1-1, with 7 nucleotides matching TRBD1. The CDR3 consists of 12 residues. V dropped 10 bases and J dropped 1; count of bases not matched to a gene: 3. Germline V CDR1 and CDR2: SNHLY, FYNNEI. DNA of the CDR3: TGTGCCATCCCAGGGGGGAACACTGAAGCTTTCTTT. This encodes CAIPGGNTEAFF.